This T cell receptor (beta chain) was identified during a study of blood T cells in healthy people across ages. Study conclusions and caveats: What prevented conclusive comparison of naive and antigen-experienced cells was that PBMCs were unsorted.

The donors, aged roughly 6 to 95, were healthy Caucasians from Russia. Using a J-beta primer mix together with a sample-barcoded 5' primer, a second PCR was run for about 6 to 11 cycles. The template-switch adaptor was a 5' adaptor with 12 random nucleotides. It tagged each cDNA molecule. In TCRdb, the 5' RACE reads were re-called with MiXCR into one record per CDR3 protein. This table holds some 860,000 distinct CDR3 sequences, 56% found once. In regard to this clonotype: Its matching antigen is unknown.

Per the germline V gene, CDR1 is MRHNA and CDR2 is SNTAGT. There are 14 residues in the CDR3. Trimming removed 3 bases from V and 8 bases from J, with 13 bases in between. This TCR came from a man aged 35-49 years in good health. The rearrangement joins TRBV6-4 to TRBJ2-2; D gene unclear. The specimen was blood. The CDR3 loop is CASSESSGGGELFF. As DNA, the CDR3 is TGTGCCAGCAGTGAATCCTCTGGCGGAGGGGAGCTGTTTTTT.